The 25 T cell receptor beta chains below all came from one sample that was sequenced in a study (dated by TCRdb to the mid-2010s). The library came from 5' RACE. Sequencing instrument: Illumina MiSeq. TCRdb took the public reads, trimmed them with fastp at Q25, ran MiXCR for clone calling and kept in-frame beta chains. Rows with a matching CDR3 protein are joined into one entry that keeps the most common DNA and genes. In this sample the table shows around 6,200 distinct CDR3 sequences, around 59% of which occur a single time. The top ten constitute roughly 12% of the sample. Material for sequencing was naive CD4+ T cells sorted from blood. Reading the label with the study, this specimen's cell subset or site is: naive CD4+ T cells, CD4+CD45RA+CD25-. The receptor source for this set is a female donor with breast cancer.

A note on this clonotype: At one of its ends the junction is not consistent with the germline gene, which may arise from a read error. The rearrangement joins TRBV27 to TRBJ2-7, with 7 bases fitting TRBD2. CDR3 length: 15 amino acids. Germline V gives CDR1 MNHEY, CDR2 SMNVEV (reference sequence). CDR3 sequence: CASSLLGGSMYEQYF. The CDR3, as DNA: TGTGCCAGCAGCTTATTGGGCGGGAGTATGTACGAGCAGTACTTC.

CDR3 protein: CASSYSNYRQPGQPQHF. The CDR3 DNA reads as TGTGCCAGCAGTTACTCGAATTACCGGCAGCCTGGACAGCCCCAGCATTTT. The chain combines TRBV6-2 or TRBV6-3 with TRBJ1-5; no definite D call. The CDR3 is 17 amino acids. Per the germline V gene, CDR1 is MNHEY and CDR2 is SVGEGT. V was pared by 0 bases and J by 7 bases, with 19 bases between.

This clonotype has a handful of counts. This chain joins TRBV7-2 and TRBJ2-1; 8 positions agree with TRBD1. Germline loops: CDR1 SGHTA, CDR2 FQGNSA. Trimming at V came to 3 bases and at J to 10 bases, leaving 2 bases not matched to a gene. The CDR3 runs 12 residues. The CDR3 DNA follows: TGTGCCAGCAGCTTGGGACAGGCGGAGCAGTTCTTC. It codes for CASSLGQAEQFF.

The chain joins TRBV6-5 to TRBJ2-7; TRBD2 matches 11 bases. With 7 bases clipped from V and 5 bases from J, the junction kept 7 bases outside the gene matches. The germline CDR1 and CDR2 sequences are MNHEY and SVGAGI. CDR3 length: 14 amino acids. As DNA, the CDR3 is TGTGCCAGCACTTCACTAGCGGGAGCGGACGAGCAGTACTTC. It yields the protein CASTSLAGADEQYF.

The J gene is TRBJ2-5, the V gene TRBV9; D is possibly TRBD1 or TRBD2 (5 bases each). CDR3 length equals 14 residues. CDR1 SGDLS and CDR2 YYNGEE come from the germline V gene. Deletions cut 4 bases from V and 6 bases from J, with 16 bases between. The DNA for the CDR3 is TGTGCCAGCAGCCAGACTGGGGGATACCAGACCCAGTACTTC. It translates to CASSQTGGYQTQYF.

V gene TRBV7-2 combines with J gene TRBJ2-5, with 8 bases lining up with TRBD1. The trim removed 1 base at V and 1 base at J, leaving 2 bases unmatched. The CDR3 has 15 amino acids. CDR1 is SGHTA, CDR2 FQGNSA, per germline. CDR3 in DNA: TGTGCCAGCAGCTTAGTGGACAGGGCCCAAGAGACCCAGTACTTC. This codes for CASSLVDRAQETQYF. The full variable domain, with the rest looked up from reference TRBV7-2 and TRBJ2-5, is GAGVSQSPSNKVTEKGKDVELRCDPISGHTALYWYRQSLGQGLEFLIYFQGNSAPDKSGLPSDRFSAERTGGSVSTLTIQRTQQEDSAVYLCASSLVDRAQETQYFGPGTRLLVL.

In its sample, this clonotype was seen once. The chain couples TRBV20-1 to TRBJ2-1; TRBD1 matches at 7 bases. The CDR3 is 15 residues long. J was trimmed by 0 bases and V by 6 bases; bases with no gene match: 8. The germline gives CDR1 DFQATT, CDR2 SNEGSKA (reference sequence). CDR3 amino acids: CSAPPAGGSYNEQFF. CDR3 sequence (DNA): TGCAGTGCACCTCCCGCAGGGGGCTCCTACAATGAGCAGTTCTTC.

On this clonotype: The conserved phenylalanine or tryptophan is not found at the CDR3 terminus, so this likely reflects a read error. V usage is TRBV5-1 and J usage is TRBJ2-1, with TRBD1 identical over 8 bases. The CDR3 runs to 14 residues. Germline CDR1 and CDR2: SGHRS and YFSETQ. With V trimmed by 5 bases and J by 8 bases, 9 bases remained unmatched. The CDR3 protein is CASSRQGTPDEQFL. In DNA, the CDR3 is TGCGCCAGCAGTCGACAGGGGACCCCAGATGAGCAGTTCCTC.

This clonotype has a handful of counts. The rearrangement uses TRBV30 and TRBJ1-1; D is unresolved. This CDR3 comprises 13 residues. Germline-derived CDR1 and CDR2 are GTSNPN and SVGIG (reference sequence). V was trimmed by 2 bases and J by 6 bases, leaving 13 bases between them. The CDR3 coding sequence is TGTGCCTGGAGTATACCGAGCGGGGCTGAAGCTTTCTTT. Its translation: CAWSIPSGAEAFF.

This clonotype was observed a single time. The chain couples TRBV20-1 to TRBJ2-1; TRBD2 agrees at 9 bases. The CDR3 sequence is 14 residues long. Germline CDR1 is DFQATT and CDR2 is SNEGSKA (reference sequence). V was pared by 6 bases and J by 11 bases, with 14 bases of the junction left unmatched. This CDR3 is CSALKGLAGNKQFF. The CDR3 DNA follows: TGCAGTGCCTTAAAGGGGCTAGCGGGGAATAAGCAGTTCTTC.

This rearrangement joins TRBV29-1 to TRBJ2-1; the D call may be TRBD1 or TRBD2 (5 bases each). The CDR3 spans 14 residues. Germline CDR1 reads SQVTM; CDR2 reads ANQGSEA. Trimming left V 6 bases short and J 1 base short, with 13 bases between. CDR3 sequence reads: CSVEWGTSYNEQFF. CDR3 DNA sequence: TGCAGCGTGGAATGGGGGACGTCCTACAATGAGCAGTTCTTC.

This sequence joins TRBV5-5 and TRBJ1-2; 11 nucleotides match TRBD1. V lost 0 bases, J lost 4 bases, and 2 bases stayed unmatched. This CDR3 has 15 residues. The germline V gene encodes CDR1 SGHKS and CDR2 YYEKEE (reference sequence). Here the CDR3 DNA reads TGTGCCAGCAGCTTGGAGGGACAGGGGGGCTATGGCTACACCTTC. Translating it yields CASSLEGQGGYGYTF.

The chain has TRBV5-1 and TRBJ2-1; 10 bases fit TRBD1. CDR1 and CDR2 (germline): SGHRS, YFSETQ. V lost 3 bases, J lost 5 bases, and 5 bases stayed unmatched. The CDR3 runs to 15 residues. In DNA form, the CDR3 reads TGCGCCAGCAGCTGGACCGGGACAGGGGACAATGAGCAGTTCTTC. This sequence encodes CASSWTGTGDNEQFF.

This clonotype was counted a single time. The genes are TRBV7-6 and TRBJ2-3; 7 bases map to TRBD1. Germline CDR1 reads SGHVS; CDR2 reads FNYEAQ. The junction had 6 bases not matched to a gene; V was cut back by 1 base and J by 2 bases. The CDR3 is made up of 16 amino acids. The CDR3 is CASSLGLGQLTDTQYF. CDR3 coding DNA: TGTGCCAGCAGCTTAGGGTTGGGACAGCTCACAGATACGCAGTATTTT.

The chain employs TRBV4-2 and TRBJ2-4; D might be TRBD1 or TRBD2, each matching 5 bases. V lost 4 bases to trimming and J lost 2 bases, with 21 bases between them. Germline loops: CDR1 LGHNA, CDR2 YNFKEQ. This CDR3 region has 18 residues. Here the CDR3 reads CASSRTARREGPKNIQYF. DNA of the CDR3: TGTGCCAGCAGCCGAACCGCCCGCCGAGAGGGGCCCAAAAACATTCAGTACTTC.

The V and J genes are TRBV12-3 or TRBV12-4 and TRBJ2-7; D is ambiguous. The V end lost 4 bases, the J end lost 6 bases, and 10 bases lay between the germline ends. The CDR3 contains 12 residues. CDR3 in DNA: TGTGCCAGCAGTTGGAACTTAGGCGAGCAGTACTTC. This encodes CASSWNLGEQYF.

The gene calls are TRBV20-1 and TRBJ2-1, with D possibly being TRBD1 or TRBD2 (5 bases each). Germline CDR1 and CDR2: DFQATT and SNEGSKA (reference sequence). V was clipped by 3 bases and J by 8 bases, with 8 bases between them. The CDR3 loop spans 11 amino acids. The CDR3, as DNA: TGCAGTGCTAGCGGGGCGTATGAGCAGTTCTTC. Protein product: CSASGAYEQFF.

This clonotype turned up a few times. This chain links TRBV12-3 or TRBV12-4 with TRBJ2-3; no definite D call. Between the trimmed V and J ends, which lost 3 bases and 0 bases, there was a span of 1 base. CDR3 length equals 12 residues. The CDR3 coding sequence is TGTGCCAGCAGTTTGAGCACAGATACGCAGTATTTT. Amino acids: CASSLSTDTQYF.

V usage is TRBV29-1 and J usage is TRBJ2-1, with 7 nucleotides matching TRBD2. CDR1 is SQVTM and CDR2 is ANQGSEA in the germline V gene. The CDR3 has 15 residues. V dropped 0 bases and J dropped 0; count of bases not matched to a gene: 2. CDR3 sequence reads: CSVEEASGSYNEQFF. The CDR3 coding sequence is TGCAGCGTTGAAGAGGCTAGCGGCTCCTACAATGAGCAGTTCTTC.

The DNA for the CDR3 is TGCGCCAGCACTTCAGGGGGGTACAATGAGCAGTTCTTC. Translation: CASTSGGYNEQFF. This chain uses TRBV5-1 with TRBJ2-1, with a weak D call TRBD1 (7 bases). The CDR3 runs 13 residues. CDR1 and CDR2 from the germline V gene are SGHRS and YFSETQ. The V end lost 6 bases, the J end lost 4 bases, and 11 bases lay between the germline ends. Using reference TRBV5-1 and TRBJ2-1 for the parts outside the CDR3, the full variable domain is KAGVTQTPRYLIKTRGQQVTLSCSPISGHRSVSWYQQTPGQGLQFLFEYFSETQRNKGNFPGRFSGRQFSNSRSEMNVSTLELGDSALYLCASTSGGYNEQFFGPGTRLTVL.

The chain carries TRBV29-1 and TRBJ1-1; no definite D call. CDR1 SQVTM and CDR2 ANQGSEA come from the germline V gene. The CDR3 consists of 14 residues. V was clipped by 2 bases and J by 0 bases, with 10 bases between them. DNA of the CDR3: TGCAGCGTTGAACTTTCCAGGCTGAACACTGAAGCTTTCTTT. Its translation is CSVELSRLNTEAFF.

CDR3 DNA sequence: TGTGCCAGCAAAGGCCTGGGTTGGGCCTATGGCTACACCTTC. It yields the protein CASKGLGWAYGYTF. The V gene is TRBV6-5, the J gene TRBJ1-2; D gene uncertain. This CDR3 has 14 residues. The V gene's germline CDR1 is MNHEY and CDR2 SVGAGI. V was trimmed by 7 bases and J by 4 bases, leaving 16 bases between them.

This clonotype was seen a few times. V and J are TRBV6-1 and TRBJ2-7, with 10 bases that match TRBD2. After removal of 10 bases from V and 6 bases from J, the junction contained 6 bases not matched to a gene. This CDR3 region has 12 residues. From germline, CDR1 is MNHNS and CDR2 SASEGT. The chain's CDR3 is CATTPSGSEQYV. The CDR3 coding sequence is TGTGCCACCACCCCTAGCGGGAGCGAGCAGTACGTC.

This clonotype was recorded a few times. This rearrangement joins TRBV20-1 to TRBJ1-2; D is undetermined. The germline V gene has CDR1 DFQATT and CDR2 SNEGSKA (reference sequence). V lost 4 bases to trimming and J lost 2 bases, with 14 bases between them. The CDR3 covers 14 residues. As DNA, the CDR3 is TGCAGTGCTACCCTTTCCCTGGTCAACTATGGCTACACCTTC. Translating it yields CSATLSLVNYGYTF.

This clonotype was seen only a few times. The chain recombines TRBV25-1 with TRBJ1-2; TRBD1 might be the D (6 bases). The CDR3 is made up of 17 amino acids. The ends were cut back, 5 bases at V and 8 bases at J, with 27 bases in the middle. Germline V gene lookup returns CDR1 MGHDK and CDR2 SYGVNS. CDR3 DNA sequence: TGTGCCAGCAGTTCCAGGGGTTTGCTTGGGGACCAAGTGGGCTACACCTTC. It encodes CASSSRGLLGDQVGYTF.